This T cell receptor beta chain derives from a study of blood T cells in healthy people across ages. General study points: Roughly linear declines in TCR beta diversity per million T cells occurred with age.

Sample-barcoded 5' priming and a J-beta primer mix drove a second PCR of roughly 6 to 12 cycles. Individual samples furnished no less than 2.5 million CDR3-containing paired-end reads apiece. Each CDR3 protein is one row after TCRdb ran MiXCR on the 5' RACE reads. Here the sample spans about 830,000 distinct CDR3 sequences, approximately 65% being singletons. Deletions cut 4 bases from V and 6 bases from J, with 14 bases between. This CDR3 region has 14 residues. Germline V gene data show CDR1 as SGHRS and CDR2 as YFSETQ. Note on this clonotype: Its antigen remains unknown.

Sequenced: blood. This receptor was identified in a man younger than 40 in good health. The rearrangement joins TRBV5-1 to TRBJ2-1; tentatively, D is TRBD1 or TRBD2 (5 bases each). Here the CDR3 reads CASSGGPGSNEQFF. CDR3 nucleotides: TGCGCCAGCAGCGGGGGTCCGGGGAGCAATGAGCAGTTCTTC.